The clone carrying this T cell receptor beta chain appeared a few times. Its antigen is as yet unknown. This entry is derived from a study of T cells in localized non-small cell lung cancer. Measured with immunoSEQ multiplex PCR; TCRdb has only the in-frame clones, and not every one. The sample contains about 1,700 clones, about 38% of which appear only once. This CDR3 has 16 amino acids. Findings and limits, study-wide: Adjacent uninvolved lung tissue had the highest T cell clonality, exceeding tumor.

Specimen: lung tumor tissue, collected before any cancer treatment. V usage is TRBV1 and J usage is TRBJ2-7; the table gives TRBD1 as D, unverified against the DNA. TRBV1 is a documented pseudogene. The sequence was collected from a woman aged 40-69 years with stage II lung adenocarcinoma. CDR3 loop: CASSQEPTGGAYEQYF. The CDR3 DNA follows: TGCGCCAGCAGCCAAGAGCCGACAGGGGGAGCCTACGAGCAGTACTTC.